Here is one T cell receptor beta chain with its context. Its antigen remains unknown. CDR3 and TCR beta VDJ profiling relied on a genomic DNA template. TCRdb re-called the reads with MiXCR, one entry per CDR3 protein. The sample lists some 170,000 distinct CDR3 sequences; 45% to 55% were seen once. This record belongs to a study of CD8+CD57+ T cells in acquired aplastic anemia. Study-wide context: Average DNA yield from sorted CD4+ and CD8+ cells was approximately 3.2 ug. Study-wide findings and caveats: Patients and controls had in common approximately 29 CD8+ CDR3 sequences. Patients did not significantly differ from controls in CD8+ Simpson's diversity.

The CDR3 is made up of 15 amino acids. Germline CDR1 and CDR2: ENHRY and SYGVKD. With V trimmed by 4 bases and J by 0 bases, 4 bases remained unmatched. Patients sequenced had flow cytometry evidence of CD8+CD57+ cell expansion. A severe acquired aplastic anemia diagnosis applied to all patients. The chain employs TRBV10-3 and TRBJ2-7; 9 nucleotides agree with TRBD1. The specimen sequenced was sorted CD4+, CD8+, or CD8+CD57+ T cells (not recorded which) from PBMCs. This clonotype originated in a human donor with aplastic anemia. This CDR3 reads CAISGRDRDSYEQYF. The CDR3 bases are TGTGCCATCAGTGGCCGGGACAGGGACTCCTACGAGCAGTACTTC.